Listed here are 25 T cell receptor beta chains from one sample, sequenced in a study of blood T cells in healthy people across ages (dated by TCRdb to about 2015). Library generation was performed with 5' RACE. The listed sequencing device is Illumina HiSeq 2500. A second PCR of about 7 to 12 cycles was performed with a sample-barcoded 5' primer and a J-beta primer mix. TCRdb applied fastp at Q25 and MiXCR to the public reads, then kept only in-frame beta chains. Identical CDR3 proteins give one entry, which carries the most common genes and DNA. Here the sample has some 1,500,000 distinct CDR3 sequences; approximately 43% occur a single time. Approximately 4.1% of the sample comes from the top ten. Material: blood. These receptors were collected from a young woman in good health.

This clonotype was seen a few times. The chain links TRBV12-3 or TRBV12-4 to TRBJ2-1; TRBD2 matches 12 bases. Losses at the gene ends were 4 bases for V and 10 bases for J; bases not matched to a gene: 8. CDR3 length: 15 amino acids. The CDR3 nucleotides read TGTGCCAGCAGTTGGGCTAGCGGGGGGGCACAGGAGCAGTTCTTC. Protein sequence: CASSWASGGAQEQFF.

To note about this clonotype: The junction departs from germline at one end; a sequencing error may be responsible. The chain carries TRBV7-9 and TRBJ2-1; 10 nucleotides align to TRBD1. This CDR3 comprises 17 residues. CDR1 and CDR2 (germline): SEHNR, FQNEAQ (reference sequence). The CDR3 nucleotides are TGTGCCAGCGGCTTAGACGACAGGGGGCTCCCAAACAATGAGCAGTTCTTC. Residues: CASGLDDRGLPNNEQFF.

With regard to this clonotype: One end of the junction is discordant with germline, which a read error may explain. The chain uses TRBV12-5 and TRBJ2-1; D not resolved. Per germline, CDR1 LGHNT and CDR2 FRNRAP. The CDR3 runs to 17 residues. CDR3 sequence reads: CASGLVLGKPSYDEQFF. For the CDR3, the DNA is TGTGCTAGTGGTTTGGTACTTGGCAAGCCCTCCTACGATGAGCAGTTCTTC.

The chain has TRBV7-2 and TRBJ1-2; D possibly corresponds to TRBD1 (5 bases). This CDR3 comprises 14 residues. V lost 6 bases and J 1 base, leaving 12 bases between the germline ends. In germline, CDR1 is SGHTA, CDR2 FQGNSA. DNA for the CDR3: TGTGCCAGCAGGGAGACAGTAAATAACTATGGCTACACCTTC. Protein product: CASRETVNNYGYTF.

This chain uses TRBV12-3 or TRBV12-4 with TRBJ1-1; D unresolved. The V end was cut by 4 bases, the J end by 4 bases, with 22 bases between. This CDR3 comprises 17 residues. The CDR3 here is CASSSSTGNSLVTEAFF. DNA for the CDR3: TGTGCCAGCAGTTCCTCCACCGGTAATAGTTTGGTCACTGAAGCTTTCTTT.

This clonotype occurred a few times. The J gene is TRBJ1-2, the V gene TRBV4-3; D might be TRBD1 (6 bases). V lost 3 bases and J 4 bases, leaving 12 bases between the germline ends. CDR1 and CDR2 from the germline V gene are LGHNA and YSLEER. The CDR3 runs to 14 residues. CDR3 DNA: TGCGCCAGCAGCCAGGCAGGGGTAGGCTATGGCTACACCTTC. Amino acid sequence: CASSQAGVGYGYTF.

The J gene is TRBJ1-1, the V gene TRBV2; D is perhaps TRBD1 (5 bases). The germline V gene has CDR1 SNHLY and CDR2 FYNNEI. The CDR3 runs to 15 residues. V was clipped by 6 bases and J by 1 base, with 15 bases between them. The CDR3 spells CASRAYGAGNTEAFF. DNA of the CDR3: TGTGCCAGCAGAGCCTACGGGGCAGGGAACACTGAAGCTTTCTTT.

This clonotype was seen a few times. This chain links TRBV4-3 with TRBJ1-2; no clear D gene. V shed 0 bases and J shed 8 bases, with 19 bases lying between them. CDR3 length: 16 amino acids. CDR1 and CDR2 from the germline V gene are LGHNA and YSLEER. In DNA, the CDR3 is TGCGCCAGCAGCCAAGATGCTGTCCCTTCTGGACTAGGCTACACCTTC. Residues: CASSQDAVPSGLGYTF.

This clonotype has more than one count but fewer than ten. CDR3 bases: TGTGCCAGCAGTTTAAATTGGGGGGCAGGCACTGAAGCTTTCTTT. Protein product: CASSLNWGAGTEAFF. The chain joins TRBV12-3 or TRBV12-4 to TRBJ1-1; a weak D match, TRBD1 (6 bases). The CDR3 length is 15 residues. V lost 2 bases and J lost 4, with 14 bases in between.

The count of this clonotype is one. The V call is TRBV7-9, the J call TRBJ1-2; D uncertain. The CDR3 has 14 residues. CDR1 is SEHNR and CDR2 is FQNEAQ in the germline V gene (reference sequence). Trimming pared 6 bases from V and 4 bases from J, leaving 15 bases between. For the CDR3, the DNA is TGTGCCAGCAGTATCGCAGCCTCTCCCTATGGCTACACCTTC. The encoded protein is CASSIAASPYGYTF. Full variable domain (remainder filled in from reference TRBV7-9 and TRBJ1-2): DTGVSQNPRHKITKRGQNVTFRCDPISEHNRLYWYRQTLGQGPEFLTYFQNEAQLEKSRLLSDRFSAERPKGSFSTLEIQRTEQGDSAMYLCASSIAASPYGYTFGSGTRLTVV.

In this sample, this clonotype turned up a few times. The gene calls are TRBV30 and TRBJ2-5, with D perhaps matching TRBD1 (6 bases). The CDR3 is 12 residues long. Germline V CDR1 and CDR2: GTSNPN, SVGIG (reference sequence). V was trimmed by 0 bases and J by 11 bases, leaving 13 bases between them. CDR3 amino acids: CAWSVLGARQYF. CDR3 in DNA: TGTGCCTGGAGTGTACTGGGGGCAAGGCAGTACTTC.

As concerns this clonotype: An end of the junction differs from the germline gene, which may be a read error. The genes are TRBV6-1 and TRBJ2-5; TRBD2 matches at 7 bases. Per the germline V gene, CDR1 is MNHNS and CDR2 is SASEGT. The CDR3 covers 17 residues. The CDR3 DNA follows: TGTGCCGGCAGCCCCTTGCCTAGCGGACGAAATCAAGAGACCCAGTACTTC. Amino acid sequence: CAGSPLPSGRNQETQYF.

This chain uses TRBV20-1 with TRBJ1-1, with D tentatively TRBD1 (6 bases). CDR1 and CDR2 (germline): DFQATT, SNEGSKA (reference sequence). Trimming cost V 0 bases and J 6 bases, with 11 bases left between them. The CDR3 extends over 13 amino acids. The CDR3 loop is CSAREGGIPEAFF. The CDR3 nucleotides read TGCAGTGCTAGAGAAGGGGGGATCCCTGAAGCTTTCTTT.

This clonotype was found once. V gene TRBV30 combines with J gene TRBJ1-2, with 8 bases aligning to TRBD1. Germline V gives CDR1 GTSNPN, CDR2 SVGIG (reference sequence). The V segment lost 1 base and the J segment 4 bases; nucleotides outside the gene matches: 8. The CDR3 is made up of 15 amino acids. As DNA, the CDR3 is TGTGCCTGGAGTGGACAGGGGAGAACCTTCTATGGCTACACCTTC. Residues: CAWSGQGRTFYGYTF.

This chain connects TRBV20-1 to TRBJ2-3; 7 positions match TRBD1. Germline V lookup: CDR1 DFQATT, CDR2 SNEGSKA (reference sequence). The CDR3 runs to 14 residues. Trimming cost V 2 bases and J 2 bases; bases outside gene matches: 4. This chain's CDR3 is CSARRQGLTDTQYF. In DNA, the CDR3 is TGCAGTGCTAGAAGACAGGGCCTCACAGATACGCAGTATTTT.

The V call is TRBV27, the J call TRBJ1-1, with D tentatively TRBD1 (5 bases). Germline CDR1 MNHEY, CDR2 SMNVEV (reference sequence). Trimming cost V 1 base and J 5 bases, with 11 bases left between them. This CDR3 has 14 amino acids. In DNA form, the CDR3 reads TGTGCCAGCAGTTTATACGACAGCTGGACTGAAGCTTTCTTT. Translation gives CASSLYDSWTEAFF.

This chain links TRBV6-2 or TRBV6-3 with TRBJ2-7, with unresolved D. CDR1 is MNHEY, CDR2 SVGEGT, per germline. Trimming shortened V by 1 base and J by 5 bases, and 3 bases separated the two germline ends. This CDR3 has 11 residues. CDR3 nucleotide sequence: TGTGCCAGCAGTTACTTCGACGAGCAGTACTTC. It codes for CASSYFDEQYF.

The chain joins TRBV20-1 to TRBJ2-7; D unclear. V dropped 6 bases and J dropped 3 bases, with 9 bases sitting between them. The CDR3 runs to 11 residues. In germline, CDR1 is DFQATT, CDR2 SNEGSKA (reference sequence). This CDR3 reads CSAKRYYEQYF. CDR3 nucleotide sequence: TGCAGTGCCAAGAGGTACTACGAGCAGTACTTC.

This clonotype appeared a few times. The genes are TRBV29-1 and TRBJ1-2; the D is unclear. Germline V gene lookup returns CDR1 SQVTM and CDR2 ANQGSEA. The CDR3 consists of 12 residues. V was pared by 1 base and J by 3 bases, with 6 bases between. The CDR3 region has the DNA TGCAGCGTTGAAGCCCGATACTATGGCTACACCTTC. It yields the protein CSVEARYYGYTF.

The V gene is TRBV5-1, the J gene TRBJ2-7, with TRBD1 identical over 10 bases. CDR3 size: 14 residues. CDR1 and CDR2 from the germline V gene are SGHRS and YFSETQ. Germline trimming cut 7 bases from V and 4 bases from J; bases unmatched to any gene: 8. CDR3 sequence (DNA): TGCGCCAGCGGCCCCGGGACAGGGGTTTACGAGCAGTACTTC. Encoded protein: CASGPGTGVYEQYF.

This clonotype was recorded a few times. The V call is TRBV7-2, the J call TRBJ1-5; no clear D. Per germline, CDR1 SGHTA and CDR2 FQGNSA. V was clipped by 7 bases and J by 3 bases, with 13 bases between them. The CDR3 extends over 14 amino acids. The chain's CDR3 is CASTSSSVNQPQHF. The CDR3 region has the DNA TGTGCCAGCACCTCTAGCTCTGTCAATCAGCCCCAGCATTTT.

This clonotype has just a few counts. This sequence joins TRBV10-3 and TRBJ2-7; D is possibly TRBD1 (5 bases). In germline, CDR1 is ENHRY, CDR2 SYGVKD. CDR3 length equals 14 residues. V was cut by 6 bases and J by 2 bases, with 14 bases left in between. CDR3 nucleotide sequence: TGTGCCATCAGCCCCACAGGTGGGGCCTACGAGCAGTACTTC. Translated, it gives CAISPTGGAYEQYF.

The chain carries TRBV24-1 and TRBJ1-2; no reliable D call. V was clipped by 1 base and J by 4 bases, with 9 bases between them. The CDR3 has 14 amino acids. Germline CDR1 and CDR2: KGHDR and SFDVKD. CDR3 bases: TGTGCCACCAGTGATTTCGGGTATGGCTATGGCTACACCTTC. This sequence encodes CATSDFGYGYGYTF.

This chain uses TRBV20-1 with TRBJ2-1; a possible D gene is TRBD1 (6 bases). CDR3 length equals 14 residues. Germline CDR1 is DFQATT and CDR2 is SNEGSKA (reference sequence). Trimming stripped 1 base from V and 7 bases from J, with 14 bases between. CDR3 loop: CSARVEGGVNEQFF. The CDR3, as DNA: TGCAGTGCTAGAGTTGAAGGGGGTGTAAATGAGCAGTTCTTC.

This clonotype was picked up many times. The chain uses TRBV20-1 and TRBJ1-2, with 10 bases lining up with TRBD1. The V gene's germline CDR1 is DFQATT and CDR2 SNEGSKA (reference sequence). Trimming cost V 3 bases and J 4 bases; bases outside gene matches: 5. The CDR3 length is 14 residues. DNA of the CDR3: TGCAGTGCTAGGGTCCGGGACAGGGGCTATGGCTACACCTTC. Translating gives CSARVRDRGYGYTF.